This is a list of T cell receptor beta chains from one sample in a study of shared clonotypes between healthy human individuals. Assay: immunoSEQ multiplex PCR; the TCRdb copy retains only in-frame clones and omits some. The table lists about 2.3 million clones, roughly 90% of them singletons, with 0.37% in the top ten. What was sequenced was naive CD4+ T cells from PBMCs. Source of these receptors: a man between 18 and 29 years old in good health. Some clones in this sample may be carry-over from other donors' samples. Each CDR3 is given with its conserved first and last residue. D genes are given only for firm matches. Not all rows give a size; the values are once, few, many and, for expanded clones, a class.

j_call v_call d_call clone_size cdr3_nt cdr3_aa
TRBJ2-7 TRBV7-6 TRBD2 . TGTGCCAGCAGCTTGGGGCTAGCGGGACCAGCGTCCTACGAGCAGTACTTC CASSLGLAGPASYEQYF
TRBJ2-1 TRBV7-2 . . TGTGCCAGCAGCTTAGTAGTTAGTCGGAATGAGCAGTTCTTC CASSLVVSRNEQFF
TRBJ2-3 TRBV7-3 . . TGTGCCAGCAGCCGTCGGGGTACTAGCACAGATACGCAGTATTTT CASSRRGTSTDTQYF
TRBJ2-7 TRBV5-8 TRBD1 . TGTGCCAGCAGCTACCTGCGGGACAGGGGACACGAGCAGTACTTC CASSYLRDRGHEQYF
TRBJ1-2 TRBV18 TRBD1 . TGTGCCAGCTCAACGGACAGGCCGGAACTCTATGGCTACACCTTC CASSTDRPELYGYTF
TRBJ1-2 TRBV28 TRBD1 . TGTGCCGCCTACAGGGGGCCCCTGACGGGCTACACCTTC CAAYRGPLTGYTF
TRBJ2-5 TRBV7-7 TRBD2 . TGTGCCAGCAGCGTTTCTAGCGGGAGATGGCGAGGAGGGGAGACCCAGTACTTC CASSVSSGRWRGGETQYF
TRBJ1-1 TRBV5-1 . once TGCGCCAGCAGCTTGGGGGAGGGAACTGAAGCTTTCTTT CASSLGEGTEAFF
TRBJ2-1 TRBV7-3 . . TGTGCCAGCAGCTTAAGCCCTCTCGGGGGAGGAATGGAAAGGCAGTTCTTC CASSLSPLGGGMERQFF
TRBJ1-1 TRBV28 TRBD1 few TGTGCCAGCAGGTACCCGGGACAGGACTACACTGAAGCTTTCTTT CASRYPGQDYTEAFF
TRBJ2-1 TRBV28 . . TGTGCCAGCATCTTGGGTCGGAAGCAGTTCTTC CASILGRKQFF
TRBJ2-2 TRBV7-2 TRBD2 . TGTGCCAGCAGCGAGGGACTAGCGGGAGGGCCGACCGGGGAGCTGTTTTTT CASSEGLAGGPTGELFF
TRBJ1-2 TRBV4-3 . . TGCGCCAGCAGCCAAGTCCACTCGGTTCCTAACTATGGCTACACCTTC CASSQVHSVPNYGYTF
TRBJ2-2 TRBV6-4 TRBD2 once TGTGCCAGCAGTGAGCAAGCGGGAGCCACCGGGGAGCTGTTTTTT CASSEQAGATGELFF
TRBJ1-1 TRBV18 TRBD1 . TGTGCCAGCTCACAACAGGGGGGTGAGGGAGCTTTCTTT CASSQQGGEGAFF
TRBJ1-3 TRBV5-1 TRBD1 . TGCGCCAGCAGCAGGGACAGGGGATTCTCTGGAAACACCATATATTTT CASSRDRGFSGNTIYF
TRBJ2-2 TRBV18 . once TGTGCCAGCTCACCAGGGACAAGCACCGGGGAGCTGTTTTTT CASSPGTSTGELFF
TRBJ2-7 TRBV6-6 . . TGTGCCAGCAGTTACTCGATTAGAGGTGGCTCCTACGAGCAGTACTTC CASSYSIRGGSYEQYF
TRBJ2-1 TRBV10-3 . . TGTGCCATCAGCTACACGAGCTCCTACAATGAGCAGTTCTTC CAISYTSSYNEQFF
TRBJ2-1 TRBV25-1 . . TGTGCCAGCAGTCTAAGAGGGTACAATGAGCAGTTCTTC CASSLRGYNEQFF
TRBJ1-5 TRBV10-1 TRBD1 . TGCGCCAGTTGGACAGGGGAGGACCAGCCCCAGCATTTT CASWTGEDQPQHF
TRBJ2-3 TRBV5-5 . . TGTGCCAGCAGCTTAACGGGAGATGGGGATACGCAGTATTTT CASSLTGDGDTQYF
TRBJ2-6 TRBV10-3 . . TGTGCCTTCTCCGTGGTACGTTCAGGGGCCAACGTCCTGACTTTC CAFSVVRSGANVLTF
TRBJ2-1 TRBV6-5 TRBD2 . TGTGCCAGCAGTCAACTAGCGGGCCCTAATGAGCAGTTCTTC CASSQLAGPNEQFF
TRBJ2-7 TRBV28 TRBD2 . TGTGCCAGCAGTTTGACTAGCGGGAGGGCCTACGAGCAGTACTTC CASSLTSGRAYEQYF
TRBJ1-1 TRBV5-5 . . TGTGCCAGCAGCTTGGTAATTCCAGGGGCAGGAGCTTTCTTT CASSLVIPGAGAFF
TRBJ2-1 TRBV7-2 TRBD2 . TGTGCCAGCAGCTCCGGGACTAGCGACTACAATGAGCAGTTCTTC CASSSGTSDYNEQFF
TRBJ2-3 TRBV7-6 TRBD2 . TGTGCCAGCAGCTTAGATCCTAGCGGGAGCACAGATACGCAGTATTTT CASSLDPSGSTDTQYF
TRBJ2-2 TRBV9 . . TGTGCCAGCAGCGTAGATGGGGGGTCCGGGGAGCTGTTTTTT CASSVDGGSGELFF
TRBJ2-2 TRBV5-1 . . TGCGCCAGCAGCTCAGGGACGGCGAACACCGGGGAGCTGTTTTTT CASSSGTANTGELFF
TRBJ2-7 TRBV5-1 . . TGCGCCAGCAGCGAAAGCTACGAGCAGTACTTC CASSESYEQYF
TRBJ2-3 TRBV11-1 TRBD2 . TGTGCCAGCAGCTTATTAGCGGGAGCGGCAGATACGCAGTATTTT CASSLLAGAADTQYF
TRBJ1-1 TRBV4-1 TRBD1 few TGCGCCAGCAGACCGGACAGGGTCGGGACTGAAGCTTTCTTT CASRPDRVGTEAFF
TRBJ1-2 TRBV6-1 . . TGTGCCAGCAGTCCCGGGACCTTCTATGGCTACACCTTC CASSPGTFYGYTF
TRBJ2-7 TRBV21-1 . . TGTGCCAGCAGCGCCAGGGGTCGTAGGTACGAGCAGTACTTC CASSARGRRYEQYF
TRBJ2-1 TRBV27 . . TGTGCCAGCAGTCTCAGTGGGACCCCAGAGTTCTTC CASSLSGTPEFF
TRBJ1-5 TRBV7-6 . . TGTGCCAGCAGCTTAGAACATAGCAATCAGCCCCAGCATTTT CASSLEHSNQPQHF
TRBJ1-1 TRBV5-1 TRBD1 . TGCGCCAGCAGCTTGGCCAGGACAGGGGGTCGACGGAACACTGAAGCTTTCTTT CASSLARTGGRRNTEAFF
TRBJ1-5 TRBV28 . . TGTGCCAGCAGACCACCGGGTCCTGGCAATCAGCCCCAGCATTTT CASRPPGPGNQPQHF
TRBJ1-1 TRBV5-1 TRBD1 . TGCGCCAGCAGTAAGGACAGGGAGGACACTGAAGCTTTCTTT CASSKDREDTEAFF
TRBJ1-5 TRBV2 . . TGTGCCAGCAGTTCAGGGGTTGGTGGAAAATTCAGCAATCAGCCCCAGCATTTT CASSSGVGGKFSNQPQHF
TRBJ2-7 TRBV10-3 . once TGTGCCATCACTCGGAGTAAAGAGACCCCCTACGAGCAGTACTTC CAITRSKETPYEQYF
TRBJ2-7 TRBV5-1 . . TGCGCCAGCAGCTTAACCGGGACTGTTTCCTACGAGCAGTACTTC CASSLTGTVSYEQYF
TRBJ2-1 TRBV21-1 . . TGTGCCAGCAGCAGGCGGAGGACTACCGGCTCCTACAATGAGCAGTTCTTC CASSRRRTTGSYNEQFF
TRBJ2-5 TRBV2 . . TGTGCCAGCACGGGGGACACTCTCGAGACCCAGTACTTC CASTGDTLETQYF
TRBJ1-5 TRBV19 . . TGTGCCAGTAGTCCCTACAATCAGCCCCAGCATTTT CASSPYNQPQHF
TRBJ2-2 TRBV6-5 . . TGTGCCAGCAGTTACAGGGGTGACACCGGGGAGCTGTTTTTT CASSYRGDTGELFF
TRBJ2-1 TRBV29-1 . . TGCAGCGTTGTTTCGCAGCCATGGAGTGAGCAGTTCTTC CSVVSQPWSEQFF
TRBJ2-2 TRBV29-1 . . TGCAGCGTTGTACGGGAGAACACCGGGGAGCTGTTTTTT CSVVRENTGELFF
TRBJ2-7 TRBV4-3 . . TGCGCCAGCAGCCAAATTTCCGGGGGAACCTACGAGCAGTACTTC CASSQISGGTYEQYF
TRBJ1-5 TRBV6-5 . . TGTGCCAGCAGTTCAGTCGGTTTTAATCAGCCCCAGCATTTT CASSSVGFNQPQHF